The 12 T cell receptor beta chains below were found in one sample sequenced in a study of human T cells and chemical hapten exposure. Time point in this sample: pre-sensitization, week 0. As to treatment: therapeutic diphenylcyclopropenone sensitization with weekly scalp DPC. TCRdb passed the RACE reads through MiXCR, listing each CDR3 protein once. Here the sample spans about 260,000 distinct CDR3 sequences, 7% to 10% being singletons. This specimen consisted of whole blood, obtained in connection with sensitization to the hapten diphenylcyclopropenone (DPC). The receptors shown here come from a woman aged 40 to 50 with alopecia areata. Some clones in this sample may be carry-over from other donors' samples.

This clonotype has a count of ten or more. The chain recombines TRBV6-2 or TRBV6-3 with TRBJ2-1; 9 bases map to TRBD1. Germline-derived CDR1 and CDR2 are MNHEY and SVGEGT. The CDR3 contains 15 residues. J gave up 5 bases and V 5 bases, and 7 bases lay outside the gene matches. The CDR3 DNA reads as TGTGCCAGCAGTCGGGACAGGGTGGGGGACAATGAGCAGTTCTTC. It encodes CASSRDRVGDNEQFF.

This clonotype has only one observation. This sequence joins TRBV10-3 and TRBJ2-7; the D is unclear. CDR1 ENHRY and CDR2 SYGVKD come from the germline V gene. V lost 0 bases to trimming and J lost 5 bases, with 14 bases between them. The CDR3 extends over 15 amino acids. CDR3 nucleotide sequence: TGTGCCATCAGTGAGTCGGGCATTAACTTTGACGAGCAGTACTTC. Encoded protein: CAISESGINFDEQYF.

This clonotype was counted at least ten times. The CDR3 region is CASSLAGGTSDEQFF. The DNA for the CDR3 is TGTGCCAGCAGCTTAGCGGGGGGGACTAGCGATGAGCAGTTCTTC. J is TRBJ2-1 and V is TRBV7-9; TRBD2 matches at 10 bases. Germline V lookup: CDR1 SEHNR, CDR2 FQNEAQ (reference sequence). There are 15 residues in the CDR3. V gave up 0 bases and J gave up 8 bases; unmatched junction bases: 4.

This clonotype was recorded a few times. The chain couples TRBV9 to TRBJ2-3, with TRBD1 identical over 10 bases. Germline V gene data show CDR1 as SGDLS and CDR2 as YYNGEE. The V segment lost 0 bases and the J segment 4 bases; nucleotides outside the gene matches: 2. The CDR3 covers 15 residues. CDR3 sequence reads: CASSVDGQGADTQYF. CDR3 nucleotide sequence: TGTGCCAGCAGCGTAGACGGACAGGGGGCAGATACGCAGTATTTT.

CDR3 protein: CASSAGTGLGQPQHF. CDR3 in DNA: TGTGCCAGCAGCGCTGGGACAGGCCTGGGTCAGCCCCAGCATTTT. The V call is TRBV6-1, the J call TRBJ1-5; 8 bases align to TRBD1. With V trimmed by 6 bases and J by 6 bases, 10 bases remained unmatched. The CDR3 is made up of 15 amino acids. CDR1 and CDR2 from the germline V gene are MNHNS and SASEGT.

Only a few counts were recorded for this clonotype. The chain is built from TRBV20-1 and TRBJ2-1, with D uncertain. Germline CDR1 DFQATT, CDR2 SNEGSKA (reference sequence). The CDR3 length is 14 residues. V shed 5 bases and J shed 0 bases, with 11 bases lying between them. The CDR3 loop is CSAPSRYSYNEQFF. The CDR3 nucleotides read TGCAGTGCTCCGTCTAGGTACTCCTACAATGAGCAGTTCTTC.

This chain uses TRBV13 with TRBJ2-5; unclear D gene. The ends were cut back, 5 bases at V and 5 bases at J, with 9 bases in the middle. The germline V gene has CDR1 PRHDT and CDR2 FYEKMQ (reference sequence). CDR3 size: 12 residues. CDR3 sequence (DNA): TGTGCCAGCAGCCTAACCATGGAGACCCAGTACTTC. Its translation: CASSLTMETQYF.

The chain is built from TRBV7-2 and TRBJ2-3; tentatively, D is TRBD2 (6 bases). Trimming took 0 bases from V and 4 from J, leaving 17 bases between them. This CDR3 contains 17 residues. Germline V CDR1 and CDR2: SGHTA, FQGNSA. The CDR3 region has the DNA TGTGCCAGCAGCTTAGCGCGGGGACTCTTAGGGGCAGATACGCAGTATTTT. Encoded protein: CASSLARGLLGADTQYF.

The chain combines TRBV14 with TRBJ2-2; tentative D call: TRBD2 (7 bases). CDR3 size: 15 residues. V shed 5 bases and J shed 3 bases, with 13 bases lying between them. Germline-derived CDR1 and CDR2 are SGHDN and FVKESK. CDR3 bases: TGTGCCAGCAGCACGGGGGGCGTGTACACCGGGGAGCTGTTTTTT. The encoded protein is CASSTGGVYTGELFF.

The sample holds a few counts of this clonotype. The chain's CDR3 is CASSLGPVGPTVGYTF. CDR3 nucleotide sequence: TGTGCCAGCAGCTTAGGCCCGGTTGGGCCGACGGTTGGCTACACCTTC. This chain uses TRBV13 with TRBJ1-2, with D uncertain. Germline V lookup: CDR1 PRHDT, CDR2 FYEKMQ (reference sequence). The length of the CDR3 is 16 residues. V shed 0 bases and J shed 7 bases, with 18 bases lying between them.

This clonotype was counted a few times. This chain connects TRBV6-2 or TRBV6-3 to TRBJ2-2; D gene uncertain. The V end was cut by 6 bases, the J end by 8 bases, with 10 bases between. This CDR3 comprises 12 residues. In germline, CDR1 is MNHEY, CDR2 SVGEGT. CDR3: CASSQLSGELFF. For the CDR3, the DNA is TGTGCCAGCAGCCAACTGTCTGGGGAGCTGTTTTTT.

This clonotype occurred a few times. This chain joins TRBV6-5 and TRBJ1-2, with TRBD1 identical over 7 bases. The junction had 14 bases not matched to a gene; V was cut back by 5 bases and J by 8 bases. The CDR3 spans 15 residues. Germline CDR1 is MNHEY and CDR2 is SVGAGI. Here the CDR3 reads CASSGTQGGKEGYTF. DNA of the CDR3: TGTGCCAGCAGTGGAACCCAGGGGGGAAAAGAGGGCTACACCTTC.